Listed below are T cell receptor beta chains from one sample, sequenced in a study of shared clonotypes between healthy human individuals. The method was immunoSEQ multiplex PCR; TCRdb's version includes in-frame clones alone and lacks a portion of them. In the table there are over 800,000 clones, nearly 95% of which are singletons. Input material: naive CD8+ T cells sorted from blood. The receptor source for this set is a man aged 25 to 40 in good health. Each CDR3 is given with its conserved first and last residue. The D gene is left open where the match is weak. Part of the rows lack a size; the others show once, few, many or a class for expanded clones.

V gene	J gene	D gene	clone size	CDR3 protein	CDR3 DNA
TRBV4-1	TRBJ1-5	.	few	CASSHPYYQPQHF	TGCGCCAGCAGCCACCCTTACTATCAGCCCCAGCATTTT
TRBV7-6	TRBJ1-5	TRBD1	.	CASSARTGASNQPQHF	TGTGCCAGCAGCGCTAGGACAGGGGCGAGCAATCAGCCCCAGCATTTT
TRBV7-9	TRBJ2-3	TRBD1	.	CASSLGGQGAETQYF	TGTGCCAGCAGCTTAGGGGGACAGGGGGCTGAAACGCAGTATTTT
TRBV9	TRBJ2-1	TRBD2	.	CASSVGLAGYNEQFF	TGTGCCAGCAGCGTAGGACTAGCGGGTTACAATGAGCAGTTCTTC
TRBV7-9	TRBJ2-7	.	.	CASASGEQYF	TGTGCCAGCGCGAGTGGGGAGCAGTACTTC
TRBV29-1	TRBJ2-4	.	.	CSVEDGGSPEIQYF	TGCAGCGTTGAAGATGGAGGATCCCCGGAGATTCAGTACTTC
TRBV4-3	TRBJ1-1	.	.	CASSQVYGNTEAFF	TGCGCCAGCAGCCAAGTTTATGGGAACACTGAAGCTTTCTTT
TRBV15	TRBJ2-5	TRBD2	.	CATSTSRLAGVGETQYF	TGTGCCACCAGCACCTCGAGACTAGCGGGAGTCGGAGAGACCCAGTACTTC
TRBV7-9	TRBJ1-2	.	.	CASSLTTVYTF	TGTGCCAGCAGCCTAACGACAGTGTACACCTTC
TRBV13	TRBJ2-7	.	.	CASSPVGPRSEQYF	TGTGCCAGCAGCCCGGTCGGGCCCCGGAGCGAGCAGTACTTC
TRBV9	TRBJ2-7	TRBD1	.	CASSPGTGGLYEQYF	TGTGCCAGCAGTCCCGGGACAGGGGGTTTATACGAGCAGTACTTC
TRBV7-2	TRBJ2-7	TRBD2	.	CASSSGLAYEQYF	TGTGCCAGCAGCTCGGGACTAGCCTACGAGCAGTACTTC
TRBV18	TRBJ1-1	.	.	CASSNERGIWRRANTEAFF	TGTGCCAGCTCAAACGAAAGAGGGATTTGGCGGCGCGCAAACACTGAAGCTTTCTTT
TRBV7-9	TRBJ1-2	TRBD1	.	CASSGGQGPYGYTF	TGTGCCAGCAGTGGGGGACAGGGCCCCTATGGCTACACCTTC
TRBV27	TRBJ2-7	TRBD2	once	CASSSGGGEQYF	TGTGCCAGCAGCTCTGGGGGGGGCGAGCAGTACTTC
TRBV14	TRBJ2-7	TRBD2	.	CASSQAPAGAWYEQYF	TGTGCCAGCAGCCAAGCCCCCGCGGGAGCTTGGTACGAGCAGTACTTC
TRBV7-9	TRBJ2-1	.	.	CASSVKWVDEQFF	TGTGCCAGCAGCGTGAAGTGGGTCGATGAGCAGTTCTTC
TRBV27	TRBJ2-5	.	.	CASSLSGASGETQYF	TGTGCCAGCAGTTTATCGGGGGCGAGTGGGGAGACCCAGTACTTC
TRBV27	TRBJ2-1	.	.	CASSFSGEQFF	TGTGCCAGCAGTTTTAGTGGTGAGCAGTTCTTC
TRBV28	TRBJ1-5	.	.	CASSPIWGGWNQPQHF	TGTGCCAGCAGTCCCATTTGGGGGGGCTGGAATCAGCCCCAGCATTTT
TRBV19	TRBJ2-7	.	.	CASSIRQAYEQYF	TGTGCCAGTAGTATTCGACAGGCGTACGAGCAGTACTTC
TRBV11-2	TRBJ2-2	TRBD1	.	CASSPPGQAVSGELFF	TGTGCCAGCAGCCCACCGGGACAGGCGGTCTCCGGGGAGCTGTTTTTT
TRBV19	TRBJ2-5	TRBD2	.	CASSIPRLAGQETQYF	TGTGCCAGTAGTATCCCCCGACTAGCGGGACAAGAGACCCAGTACTTC
TRBV2	TRBJ2-5	TRBD2	once	CASRGPGGDMEETQYF	TGTGCCAGCAGGGGGCCCGGGGGGGATATGGAGGAGACCCAGTACTTC
TRBV7-9	TRBJ1-4	.	.	CASRRPDAGDEKLFF	TGTGCCAGCAGGCGACCGGACGCGGGGGATGAAAAACTGTTTTTT
TRBV6-1	TRBJ1-4	.	.	CASRGGGKDEKLFF	TGTGCCAGCAGGGGCGGCGGGAAGGATGAAAAACTGTTTTTT
TRBV28	TRBJ2-7	TRBD2	.	CASSSLAGGPDGEQYF	TGTGCCAGCAGTTCCTTAGCGGGAGGGCCCGATGGGGAGCAGTACTTC
TRBV2	TRBJ2-7	TRBD2	.	CASRDGLGIYEQYF	TGTGCCAGTAGGGACGGACTAGGAATTTACGAGCAGTACTTC
TRBV9	TRBJ1-5	TRBD1	once	CASSATGGENQPQHF	TGTGCCAGCAGCGCAACAGGGGGGGAGAATCAGCCCCAGCATTTT
TRBV5-5	TRBJ1-1	.	.	CASSHRLGRRRMTEAFF	TGTGCCAGCAGCCACCGTTTGGGGCGCCGGAGGATGACTGAAGCTTTCTTT
TRBV11-2	TRBJ2-1	.	.	CASSTGSAGPTSYNEQFF	TGTGCCAGCAGCACAGGGTCCGCGGGCCCTACCTCCTACAATGAGCAGTTCTTC
TRBV29-1	TRBJ2-1	.	.	CSVPIKAGIPYNEQFF	TGCAGCGTCCCTATCAAGGCAGGGATTCCCTACAATGAGCAGTTCTTC
TRBV27	TRBJ2-3	TRBD1	.	CASSRLQQGPGTDTQYF	TGTGCCAGCAGTCGACTCCAACAGGGGCCCGGGACAGATACGCAGTATTTT
TRBV9	TRBJ2-7	.	.	CASSPRGATALGEQYF	TGTGCCAGCAGCCCCCGAGGGGCCACAGCCCTTGGCGAGCAGTACTTC
TRBV5-5	TRBJ1-3	.	.	CASRHDRNSGNTIYF	TGTGCCAGCAGACATGACAGAAACTCTGGAAACACCATATATTTT
TRBV4-3	TRBJ1-5	TRBD1	.	CASSLYRGPDQPQHF	TGCGCCAGCAGCCTCTACAGGGGGCCTGATCAGCCCCAGCATTTT
TRBV4-3	TRBJ2-1	.	.	CASSQDSTGTILYNEQFF	TGCGCCAGCAGCCAAGATTCAACCGGGACAATCCTGTACAATGAGCAGTTCTTC
TRBV4-3	TRBJ2-2	TRBD1	.	CASSLDDRAGAGELFF	TGCGCCAGCAGCCTTGACGACAGGGCAGGGGCCGGGGAGCTGTTTTTT
TRBV19	TRBJ2-6	.	.	CASSDNGQQSRANVLTF	TGTGCCAGTAGTGATAACGGACAACAAAGTCGGGCCAACGTCCTGACTTTC
TRBV19	TRBJ2-7	.	.	CASSPVEGGLQYF	TGTGCCAGTAGTCCAGTCGAGGGGGGGCTGCAGTACTTC
TRBV28	TRBJ2-5	.	.	CASSPPGVETQYF	TGTGCCAGCAGTCCCCCGGGGGTTGAGACCCAGTACTTC
TRBV7-8	TRBJ1-2	TRBD1	.	CASSSGQGNYGYTF	TGTGCCAGCAGCTCGGGACAGGGGAACTATGGCTACACCTTC
TRBV28	TRBJ2-7	.	.	CASSLLEGTSYEQYF	TGTGCCAGCAGTTTATTAGAGGGGACCTCCTACGAGCAGTACTTC
TRBV28	TRBJ1-5	.	.	CASLERGHQPQHF	TGTGCCAGTTTGGAGCGGGGTCATCAGCCCCAGCATTTT
TRBV7-8	TRBJ2-7	TRBD2	.	CASSLRKREGSYEQYF	TGTGCCAGCAGCTTAAGGAAGCGGGAGGGCTCCTACGAGCAGTACTTC
TRBV7-9	TRBJ2-3	TRBD2	.	CASASGSLDTQYF	TGTGCCAGCGCCAGCGGGAGTTTAGATACGCAGTATTTT
TRBV30	TRBJ1-1	.	.	CAWSGDRNTEAFF	TGTGCCTGGAGTGGCGACAGGAACACTGAAGCTTTCTTT
TRBV4-1	TRBJ2-7	TRBD1	.	CASSQDEGQGHEQYF	TGCGCCAGCAGCCAAGATGAAGGACAGGGGCACGAGCAGTACTTC
TRBV5-5	TRBJ2-7	.	.	CASSSSHTGAYEQYF	TGTGCCAGCAGCTCTTCGCACACCGGAGCGTACGAGCAGTACTTC